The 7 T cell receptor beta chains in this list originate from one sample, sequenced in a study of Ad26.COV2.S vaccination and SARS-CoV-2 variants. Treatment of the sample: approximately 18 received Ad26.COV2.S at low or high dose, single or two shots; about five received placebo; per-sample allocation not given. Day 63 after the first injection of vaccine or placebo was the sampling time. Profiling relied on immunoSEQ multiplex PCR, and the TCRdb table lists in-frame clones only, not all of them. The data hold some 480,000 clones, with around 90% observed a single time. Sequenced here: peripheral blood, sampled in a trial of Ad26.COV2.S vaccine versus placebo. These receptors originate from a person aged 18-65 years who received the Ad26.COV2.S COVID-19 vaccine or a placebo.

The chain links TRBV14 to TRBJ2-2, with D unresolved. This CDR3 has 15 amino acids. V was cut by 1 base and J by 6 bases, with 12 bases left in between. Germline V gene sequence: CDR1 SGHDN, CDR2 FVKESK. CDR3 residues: CASSQASSHAGELFF. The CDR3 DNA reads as TGTGCCAGCAGCCAAGCGTCTAGTCATGCCGGGGAGCTGTTTTTT.

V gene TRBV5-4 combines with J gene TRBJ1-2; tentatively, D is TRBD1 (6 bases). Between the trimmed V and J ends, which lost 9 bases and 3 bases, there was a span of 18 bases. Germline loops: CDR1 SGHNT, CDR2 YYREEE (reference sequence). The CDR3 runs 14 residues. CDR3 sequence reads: CATQGSQHYYGYTF. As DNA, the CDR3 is TGTGCCACCCAGGGGTCACAGCACTACTATGGCTACACCTTC.

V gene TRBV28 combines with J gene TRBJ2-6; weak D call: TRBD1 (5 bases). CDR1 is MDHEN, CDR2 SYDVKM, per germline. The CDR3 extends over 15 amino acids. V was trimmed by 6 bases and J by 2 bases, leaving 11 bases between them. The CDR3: CASSLGRAGANVLTF. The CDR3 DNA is TGTGCCAGCAGCCTAGGCAGGGCTGGGGCCAACGTCCTGACTTTC.

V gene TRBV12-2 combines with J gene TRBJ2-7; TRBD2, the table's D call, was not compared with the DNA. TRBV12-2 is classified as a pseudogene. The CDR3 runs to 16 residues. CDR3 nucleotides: TGTGCAAGTCGCGCGGGACTAGCGGACTCTACCTACGAGCAGTACTTC. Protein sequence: CASRAGLADSTYEQYF.

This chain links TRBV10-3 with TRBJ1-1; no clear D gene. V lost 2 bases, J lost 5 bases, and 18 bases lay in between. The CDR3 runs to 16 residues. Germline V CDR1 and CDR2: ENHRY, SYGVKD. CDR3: CAISEIRGTVLTEAFF. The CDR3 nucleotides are TGTGCCATCAGTGAGATTCGGGGAACGGTGTTGACTGAAGCTTTCTTT.

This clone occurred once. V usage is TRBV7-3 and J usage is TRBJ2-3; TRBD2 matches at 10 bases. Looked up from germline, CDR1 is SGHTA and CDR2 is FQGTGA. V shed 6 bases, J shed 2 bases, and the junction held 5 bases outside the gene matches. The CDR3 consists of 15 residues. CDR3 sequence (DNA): TGTGCCAGCAGACGGACTAGCGGATCCACAGATACGCAGTATTTT. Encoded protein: CASRRTSGSTDTQYF.

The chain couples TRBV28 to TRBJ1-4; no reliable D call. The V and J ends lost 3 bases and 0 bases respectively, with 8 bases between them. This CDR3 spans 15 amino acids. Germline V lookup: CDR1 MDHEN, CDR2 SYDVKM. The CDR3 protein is CASSFLRTTNEKLFF. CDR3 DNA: TGTGCCAGCAGTTTTCTCCGGACAACTAATGAAAAACTGTTTTTT.